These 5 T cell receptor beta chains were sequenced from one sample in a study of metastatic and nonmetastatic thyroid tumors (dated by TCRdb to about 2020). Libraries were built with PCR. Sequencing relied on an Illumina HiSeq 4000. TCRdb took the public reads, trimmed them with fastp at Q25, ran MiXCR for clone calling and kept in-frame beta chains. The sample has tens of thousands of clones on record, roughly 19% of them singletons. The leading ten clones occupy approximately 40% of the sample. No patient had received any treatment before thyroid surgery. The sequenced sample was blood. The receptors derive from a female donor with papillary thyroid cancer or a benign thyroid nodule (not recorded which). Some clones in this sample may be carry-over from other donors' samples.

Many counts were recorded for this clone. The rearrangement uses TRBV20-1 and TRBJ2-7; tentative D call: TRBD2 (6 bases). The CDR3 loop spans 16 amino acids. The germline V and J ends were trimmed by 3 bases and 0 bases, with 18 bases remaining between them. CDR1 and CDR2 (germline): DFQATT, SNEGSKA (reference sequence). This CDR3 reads CSASRPPGGSSYEQYF. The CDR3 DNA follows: TGCAGTGCTAGTCGCCCCCCCGGGGGTAGCTCCTACGAGCAGTACTTC.

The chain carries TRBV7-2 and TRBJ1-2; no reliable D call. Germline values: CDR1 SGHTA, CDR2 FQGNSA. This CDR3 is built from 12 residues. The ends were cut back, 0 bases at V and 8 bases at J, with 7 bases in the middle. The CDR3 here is CASSLAGIGYTF. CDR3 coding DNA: TGTGCCAGCAGCTTAGCGGGGATCGGCTACACCTTC.

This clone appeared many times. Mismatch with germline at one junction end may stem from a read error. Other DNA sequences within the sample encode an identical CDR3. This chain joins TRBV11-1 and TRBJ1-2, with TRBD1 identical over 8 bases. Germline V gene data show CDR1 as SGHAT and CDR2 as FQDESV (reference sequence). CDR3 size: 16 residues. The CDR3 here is CASSLGSGTGLNGYIF. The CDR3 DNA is TGTGCCAGCAGCTTAGGATCCGGGACAGGACTCAATGGCTACATCTTC.

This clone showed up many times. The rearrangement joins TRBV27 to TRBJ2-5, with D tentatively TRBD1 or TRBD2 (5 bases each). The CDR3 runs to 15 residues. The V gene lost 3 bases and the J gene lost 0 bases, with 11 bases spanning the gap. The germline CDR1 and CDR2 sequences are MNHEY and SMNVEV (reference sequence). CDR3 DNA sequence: TGTGCCAGCAGTTTTTCGGGGACCTACCAAGAGACCCAGTACTTC. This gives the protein CASSFSGTYQETQYF.

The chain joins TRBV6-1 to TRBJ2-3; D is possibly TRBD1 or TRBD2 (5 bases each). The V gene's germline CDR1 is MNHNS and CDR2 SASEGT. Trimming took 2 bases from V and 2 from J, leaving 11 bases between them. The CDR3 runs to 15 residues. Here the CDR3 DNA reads TGTGCCAGCAGTGAAATTTGGGGGATCACAGATACGCAGTATTTT. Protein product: CASSEIWGITDTQYF.